One and the same sample provided the 19 T cell receptor beta chains below, sequenced in a study of CD8 T cells in Susac syndrome. Reverse transcription of 0.5 to 1 ug RNA was performed with random hexamers. MiXCR, run by TCRdb on the immunoSEQ multiplex PCR reads, gives a single entry per CDR3 protein. The repertoire holds about 180,000 distinct CDR3 sequences, with about 94% as singletons. The sequenced material came from CD4+ T cells from PBMCs. The receptors stem from a human donor with Susac syndrome.

This clonotype was counted once. The V gene is TRBV7-2, the J gene TRBJ1-1, with 9 positions matching TRBD1. The germline V gene encodes CDR1 SGHTA and CDR2 FQGNSA. The CDR3 sequence is 15 residues long. Unmatched junction bases numbered 8, after V lost 5 bases and J lost 4 bases. The CDR3 coding sequence is TGTGCCAGCAGCCCCGTTCCGACAGGGGGCACTGAAGCTTTCTTT. Encoded protein: CASSPVPTGGTEAFF.

This rearrangement joins TRBV19 to TRBJ2-1; 12 bases fit TRBD2. The CDR3 covers 17 residues. V was clipped by 3 bases and J by 2 bases; unmatched bases: 5. Per germline, CDR1 LNHDA and CDR2 SQIVND (reference sequence). This chain's CDR3 is CASSMRTSGRTYNEQFF. CDR3 in DNA: TGTGCCAGTAGTATGAGAACTAGCGGGAGGACCTACAATGAGCAGTTCTTC. The whole variable domain, filled in from reference TRBV19 and TRBJ2-1, reads DGGITQSPKYLFRKEGQNVTLSCEQNLNHDAMYWYRQDPGQGLRLIYYSQIVNDFQKGDIAEGYSVSREKKESFPLTVTSAQKNPTAFYLCASSMRTSGRTYNEQFFGPGTRLTVL.

The CDR3 protein is CSVRVGENQPQHF. CDR3 sequence (DNA): TGCAGCGTGCGTGTAGGGGAGAATCAGCCCCAGCATTTT. The chain couples TRBV29-1 to TRBJ1-5, with D tentatively TRBD1 (5 bases). V shed 6 bases and J shed 4 bases, with 13 bases lying between them. Germline lookup yields CDR1 SQVTM and CDR2 ANQGSEA. The CDR3 runs to 13 residues.

The chain is built from TRBV27 and TRBJ2-2, with D unclear. The length of the CDR3 is 21 residues. Germline CDR1 is MNHEY and CDR2 is SMNVEV (reference sequence). V lost 0 bases to trimming and J lost 0 bases, with 23 bases between them. The chain's CDR3 is CASSLSRRFVAEITNTGELFF. The CDR3 DNA reads TGTGCCAGCAGTTTATCGAGAAGGTTTGTGGCAGAAATTACGAACACCGGGGAGCTGTTTTTT.

This rearrangement joins TRBV3-1 to TRBJ2-7, with D unresolved. The germline V gene encodes CDR1 LGHDT and CDR2 YNNKEL (reference sequence). This CDR3 is built from 14 residues. V was clipped by 4 bases and J by 3 bases, with 13 bases between them. The CDR3 sequence: CASSPWTSDYEQYF. The DNA of the CDR3 is TGTGCCAGCAGCCCCTGGACCTCGGACTACGAGCAGTACTTC.

The V gene is TRBV20-1, the J gene TRBJ1-2; TRBD1 matches 8 bases. Germline-derived CDR1 and CDR2 are DFQATT and SNEGSKA (reference sequence). Trimming took 5 bases from V and 3 from J; bases not matched to a gene: 5. The CDR3 runs to 13 residues. The CDR3 bases are TGCAGTGCTCCACAGGGGGTCGACTATGGCTACACCTTC. It yields the protein CSAPQGVDYGYTF.

This rearrangement joins TRBV12-3 or TRBV12-4 to TRBJ2-3, with a tentative D call TRBD1 (5 bases). The CDR3 is made up of 15 amino acids. Trimming cost V 5 bases and J 3 bases, with 15 bases left between them. CDR3 protein: CASSLGAFETDTQYF. The CDR3 coding sequence is TGTGCCAGCAGTCTAGGGGCGTTTGAGACAGATACGCAGTATTTT.

This clonotype was seen only once. The genes are TRBV20-1 and TRBJ1-4, with D perhaps matching TRBD1 (6 bases). Per germline, CDR1 DFQATT and CDR2 SNEGSKA (reference sequence). Trimming stripped 1 base from V and 5 bases from J, with 11 bases between. The CDR3 extends over 14 amino acids. The CDR3 reads CSARAGAVNEKLFF. The CDR3 bases are TGCAGTGCTAGAGCAGGGGCCGTAAATGAAAAACTGTTTTTT.

V is TRBV2 and J is TRBJ1-2, with D possibly TRBD1 on 5 matching bases. Trimming pared 6 bases from V and 8 bases from J, leaving 22 bases between. In germline, CDR1 is SNHLY, CDR2 FYNNEI. The CDR3 loop spans 15 amino acids. CDR3 in amino acids: CASRSHRDLGGGYTF. For the CDR3, the DNA is TGTGCCAGCAGATCACACCGGGACCTTGGGGGAGGCTACACCTTC.

V gene TRBV14 combines with J gene TRBJ2-5; 12 positions agree with TRBD2. The V segment lost 4 bases and the J segment 5 bases; nucleotides outside the gene matches: 5. This CDR3 comprises 15 residues. Looked up from germline, CDR1 is SGHDN and CDR2 is FVKESK. Here the CDR3 reads CASSPLAGGTETQYF. CDR3 nucleotides: TGTGCCAGCAGCCCTCTAGCGGGGGGGACGGAGACCCAGTACTTC.

The chain employs TRBV29-1 and TRBJ2-7; TRBD1 matches at 7 bases. The junction had 12 bases not matched to a gene; V was cut back by 6 bases and J by 7 bases. Germline lookup yields CDR1 SQVTM and CDR2 ANQGSEA. The CDR3 loop spans 13 amino acids. For the CDR3, the DNA is TGCAGCGTGAGGGGACAGCGTGTAATGGAGCAGTACTTC. It translates to CSVRGQRVMEQYF.

This sequence joins TRBV10-3 and TRBJ2-5, with 11 bases that match TRBD2. Germline CDR1 and CDR2: ENHRY and SYGVKD. V was clipped by 2 bases and J by 5 bases; unmatched bases: 7. CDR3 length: 16 amino acids. CDR3 in DNA: TGTGCCATCAGTGAGACTAGCGGGAGCGTTATGGAGACCCAGTACTTC. Translated: CAISETSGSVMETQYF.

Comment on this clonotype: A read error may produce the germline difference seen at one junction end. The CDR3 bases are TGTGCCAGCAGTTACTCGGCACCCCTCTCTGGGGCCAACGTCCTGATTTTC. Encoded protein: CASSYSAPLSGANVLIF. V and J are TRBV6-5 and TRBJ2-6; a weak D match, TRBD1 (5 bases). This CDR3 has 17 residues. In germline, CDR1 is MNHEY, CDR2 SVGAGI.

V usage is TRBV29-1 and J usage is TRBJ1-2; possibly TRBD1 for D (5 bases). The CDR3 totals 11 residues. Deletions cut 4 bases from V and 7 bases from J, with 10 bases between. Germline values: CDR1 SQVTM, CDR2 ANQGSEA. CDR3 bases: TGCAGCGTTGGAAGGGGCTCTGGCTACACCTTC. Its protein is CSVGRGSGYTF. The complete variable domain, with remaining parts taken from reference TRBV29-1 and TRBJ1-2, reads SAVISQKPSRDICQRGTSLTIQCQVDSQVTMMFWYRQQPGQSLTLIATANQGSEATYESGFVIDKFPISRPNLTFSTLTVSNMSPEDSSIYLCSVGRGSGYTFGSGTRLTVV.

The chain links TRBV20-1 to TRBJ2-3; 7 nucleotides match TRBD2. The V gene end was trimmed by 1 base and the J gene end by 4 bases; junction bases not matched to a gene: 2. The CDR3 loop spans 13 amino acids. Germline values: CDR1 DFQATT, CDR2 SNEGSKA (reference sequence). In DNA, the CDR3 is TGCAGTGCTAGAGCCCGGGGGGCAGATACGCAGTATTTT. Translated, it gives CSARARGADTQYF.

This clonotype is a singleton in its sample. The CDR3 nucleotides read TGCGCCAGCAGCTTGACCGGCCTTGATAGCTACAATGAGCAGTTCTTC. This gives the protein CASSLTGLDSYNEQFF. This chain joins TRBV5-1 and TRBJ2-1, with D unresolved. V was cut by 1 base and J by 3 bases, with 14 bases left in between. Germline CDR1 and CDR2: SGHRS and YFSETQ. CDR3 length: 16 amino acids.

The J gene is TRBJ2-3, the V gene TRBV20-1; D ambiguous. V dropped 5 bases and J dropped 1 base, with 10 bases sitting between them. The CDR3 spans 13 residues. CDR1 and CDR2 (germline): DFQATT, SNEGSKA (reference sequence). CDR3 loop: CSASVEGTDTQYF. In DNA form, the CDR3 reads TGCAGTGCTTCGGTAGAAGGCACAGATACGCAGTATTTT.

V and J are TRBV6-6 and TRBJ2-7; 14 bases line up with TRBD2. Germline-derived CDR1 and CDR2 are MNHNY and SVGAGI (reference sequence). CDR3 length: 16 amino acids. Trimming cost V 4 bases and J 5 bases; bases outside gene matches: 7. The CDR3 region is CASSWGTSGGINEQYF. CDR3 in DNA: TGTGCCAGCAGTTGGGGGACTAGCGGGGGAATAAACGAGCAGTACTTC.

This chain uses TRBV7-9 with TRBJ1-1, with TRBD1 as a possible D gene (5 bases). Germline V lookup: CDR1 SEHNR, CDR2 FQNEAQ (reference sequence). The ends were cut back, 7 bases at V and 6 bases at J, with 18 bases in the middle. The CDR3 loop spans 14 amino acids. The CDR3 DNA reads as TGTGCCAGCACCTTTGGGACGGACGGGGCTGAAGCTTTCTTT. Translating it yields CASTFGTDGAEAFF. Full variable domain (rest looked up from reference TRBV7-9 and TRBJ1-1): DTGVSQNPRHKITKRGQNVTFRCDPISEHNRLYWYRQTLGQGPEFLTYFQNEAQLEKSRLLSDRFSAERPKGSFSTLEIQRTEQGDSAMYLCASTFGTDGAEAFFGQGTRLTVV.